This T cell receptor (beta chain) came from a study of cytomegalovirus exposure and HLA in healthy donors. The donors were part of the validation cohort, which consisted of some 120 subjects and was separate from the first cohort of roughly 620 subjects. Looked up from germline, CDR1 is SGHTA and CDR2 is FQGNSA. The V end lost 5 bases, the J end lost 4 bases, and 6 bases lay between the germline ends. The CDR3 extends over 11 amino acids. The repertoire was sequenced with immunoSEQ multiplex PCR; TCRdb's copy has only in-frame clones and lacks some. Of around 98,000 clones in the sample, about 83% were seen once.

The sample was PBMCs. The origin of this receptor is a woman aged 30 to 39 in good health and CMV-seronegative. The rearrangement joins TRBV7-2 to TRBJ2-7, with a tentative D call TRBD2 (6 bases). The CDR3 sequence: CASSRGYEQYF. For the CDR3, the DNA is TGTGCCAGCAGCCGGGGGTACGAGCAGTACTTC.